Given below is one T cell receptor beta chain in context. The authors extracted RNA and reverse transcribed it into cDNA as the sequencing template. The protocol was immunoSEQ multiplex PCR, while the TCRdb copy is restricted to in-frame clones and leaves out a portion. The sample lists 180,000 or so clones; roughly 50% were seen once. This sample is part of a study of CD8+ T cells in alopecia areata. Overall study context: The drug, oral tofacitinib, was given to treated patients at 5 to 10 mg twice daily.

Treatment noted: oral pan-JAK inhibitor, 5-10 mg twice daily. V was cut by 6 bases and J by 7 bases, with 15 bases left in between. This CDR3 contains 14 residues. The germline CDR1 and CDR2 sequences are MNHEY and SMNVEV (reference sequence). Material: CD8+ T cells sorted from blood, obtained at week 24, from a patient treated with tofacitinib. The chain joins TRBV27 to TRBJ2-2; D gene uncertain. This TCR was sampled from a human donor with alopecia areata. Written as DNA, the CDR3 is TGTGCCAGCAGGCTGACAATGGGTCACGGGGAGCTGTTTTTT. Protein sequence: CASRLTMGHGELFF.